This T cell receptor (beta chain) appears in the sequencing data of a study of human T cells and chemical hapten exposure. Via MiXCR, TCRdb re-called the RACE reads, giving one row per CDR3 protein. The data show about 40,000 distinct CDR3 sequences, around 3.2% seen once. Noted time point: patch test 2, 6 weeks after DPC sensitization. The treatment was: therapeutic diphenylcyclopropenone sensitization with weekly scalp DPC. The junction had 3 bases not matched to a gene; V was cut back by 3 bases and J by 4 bases. The CDR3 totals 14 residues. This clonotype was counted ten times or more. This TCR was sampled from a man aged 35 to 55 with alopecia areata. Some clones in this sample may be carry-over from other donors' samples. The chain is built from TRBV12-3 or TRBV12-4 and TRBJ1-5, with TRBD1 matching 7 bases. This specimen was whole blood, taken in connection with sensitization to the hapten diphenylcyclopropenone (DPC). The CDR3, as DNA: TGTGCCAGCAGTTTCTCACAGGGGAATCAGCCCCAGCATTTT. Its protein product is CASSFSQGNQPQHF.